Below are 24 T cell receptor beta chains sequenced from a single sample in a study of patients and donors after allogeneic stem cell transplantation. TCRdb passed the RT-PCR reads through MiXCR, listing each CDR3 protein once. In the table there are hundreds of thousands of distinct CDR3 sequences, 16% of which are singletons. Sequencing was performed on blood, either unsorted or a sorted T cell fraction (not recorded which). All receptors derive from a human donor who was either an allogeneic HSCT recipient or a stem cell or donor lymphocyte infusion donor (not recorded which). It is not recorded whose cells these are; they may come from a transplant donor.

This sequence joins TRBV7-8 and TRBJ2-1, with 9 bases identical to TRBD1. The CDR3 totals 15 residues. Germline CDR1 SGHVS, CDR2 FQNEAQ. Unmatched junction bases numbered 12, after V lost 5 bases and J lost 10 bases. CDR3 amino acids: CASSAIGTGIWEQFF. Written as DNA, the CDR3 is TGTGCCAGCAGCGCTATCGGGACAGGGATTTGGGAGCAGTTCTTC.

This clonotype has a handful of counts. The rearrangement links TRBV9 to TRBJ2-3; D remains unclear. CDR3 length: 12 residues. Trimming stripped 4 bases from V and 6 bases from J, with 9 bases between. Germline V gene data show CDR1 as SGDLS and CDR2 as YYNGEE. Here the CDR3 reads CASSRLGDTQYF. The CDR3 DNA reads as TGTGCCAGCAGCCGCCTTGGCGATACGCAGTATTTT.

The chain couples TRBV20-1 to TRBJ2-5; D possibly corresponds to TRBD1 (6 bases). This CDR3 is 14 amino acids long. CDR1 DFQATT and CDR2 SNEGSKA come from the germline V gene (reference sequence). V shed 7 bases and J shed 4 bases, with 19 bases lying between them. The CDR3 bases are TGCAGTGTAGTTGACAGGCCGCTTCGAGAGACCCAGTACTTC. Amino acid sequence: CSVVDRPLRETQYF.

This clonotype was counted many times. The chain couples TRBV4-2 to TRBJ2-5; no reliable D call. Germline CDR1 reads LGHNA; CDR2 reads YNFKEQ. The CDR3 length is 12 residues. V was trimmed by 2 bases and J by 5 bases, leaving 6 bases between them. The CDR3 DNA follows: TGTGCCAGCAGCCAAACCCTGGAGACCCAGTACTTC. It is translated as CASSQTLETQYF.

This clonotype was observed a handful of times. The gene calls are TRBV27 and TRBJ1-5, with D possibly TRBD1 on 5 matching bases. The length of the CDR3 is 17 residues. Trimming pared 10 bases from V and 6 bases from J, leaving 28 bases between. CDR1 and CDR2 from the germline V gene are MNHEY and SMNVEV (reference sequence). The CDR3 sequence: CATRARVDLGGGQPQHF. The CDR3 bases are TGTGCCACCCGGGCCAGGGTGGATTTGGGGGGGGGTCAGCCCCAGCATTTT.

This clonotype was recorded a few times. The chain links TRBV7-2 to TRBJ1-2; the D gene is possibly TRBD1 (6 bases). Germline assignment: CDR1 SGHTA and CDR2 FQGNSA. The CDR3 has 13 residues. Trimming shortened V by 6 bases and J by 5 bases, and 13 bases separated the two germline ends. CDR3 residues: CASRWDTIYGYTF. The DNA of the CDR3 is TGTGCCAGCAGGTGGGACACAATATATGGCTACACCTTC.

This clonotype has a count of ten or more. The rearrangement links TRBV4-1 to TRBJ1-1; no firm D call. Trimming pared 0 bases from V and 6 bases from J, leaving 8 bases between. Germline-derived CDR1 and CDR2 are MGHRA and YSYEKL. The CDR3 covers 13 residues. The CDR3 loop is CASSQDSLAEAFF. DNA for the CDR3: TGCGCCAGCAGCCAAGATTCCTTGGCTGAAGCTTTCTTT.

V and J are TRBV20-1 and TRBJ1-5; unclear D gene. Between the trimmed V and J ends, which lost 0 bases and 4 bases, there was a span of 7 bases. CDR1 and CDR2 from the germline V gene are DFQATT and SNEGSKA (reference sequence). This CDR3 spans 13 amino acids. The CDR3 DNA sequence: TGCAGTGCTAGAGAAGAGTTAAATCAGCCCCAGCATTTT. As protein: CSAREELNQPQHF.

V and J are TRBV25-1 and TRBJ2-3, with 7 bases lining up with TRBD1. The CDR3 totals 16 residues. Germline V gene sequence: CDR1 MGHDK, CDR2 SYGVNS. The junction had 7 bases not matched to a gene; V was cut back by 3 bases and J by 1 base. CDR3 amino acids: CASSDPTGLGTDTQYF. The CDR3 nucleotides read TGTGCCAGCAGTGACCCGACAGGGCTCGGCACAGATACGCAGTATTTT.

Only a few counts were recorded for this clonotype. This chain links TRBV6-2 or TRBV6-3 with TRBJ2-7, with 8 bases that match TRBD2. CDR1 and CDR2 (germline): MNHEY, SVGEGT. This CDR3 spans 18 amino acids. Trimming removed 5 bases from V and 2 bases from J; junction bases left unmatched: 17. The CDR3 coding sequence is TGTGCCAGCAGTACCCCGCGATTTGGGCGGGAGGTGCCCTACGAGCAGTACTTC. Protein: CASSTPRFGREVPYEQYF.

The chain combines TRBV12-3 or TRBV12-4 with TRBJ1-1; D not certain. The V end was cut by 6 bases, the J end by 6 bases, with 11 bases between. This CDR3 is 12 amino acids long. The CDR3 protein is CASRDAYPEAFF. The CDR3 DNA is TGTGCCAGCAGGGACGCCTACCCTGAAGCTTTCTTT.

This clonotype was seen only a few times. V usage is TRBV20-1 and J usage is TRBJ1-5; unclear D gene. Germline V CDR1 and CDR2: DFQATT, SNEGSKA (reference sequence). The CDR3 extends over 14 amino acids. V was pared by 3 bases and J by 0 bases, with 9 bases between. Here the CDR3 DNA reads TGCAGTGCTAGCAACGGGGATAGCAATCAGCCCCAGCATTTT. Its protein product is CSASNGDSNQPQHF.

This clonotype has just a few counts. The chain couples TRBV4-1 to TRBJ2-7, with 7 bases lining up with TRBD1. CDR1 and CDR2 (germline): MGHRA, YSYEKL. The CDR3 consists of 16 residues. J lost 2 bases, V lost 2 bases, and 9 bases had no gene match. The CDR3 DNA follows: TGCGCCAGCAGCCAAATTGTCGACAGGGTTACCTACGAGCAGTACTTC. This sequence encodes CASSQIVDRVTYEQYF.

As for this clonotype: A much larger clone lies one base from this, so it may be a read error. The CDR3 carries no conserved terminal phenylalanine or tryptophan, so it likely arises from a read error. The rearrangement links TRBV12-3 or TRBV12-4 to TRBJ2-5; D unresolved. Trimming left V 5 bases short and J 5 bases short, with 9 bases between. This CDR3 spans 12 amino acids. CDR3 sequence (DNA): TGTGCCAGCAGTCCAATCGGGGAGACCCAGTACCTC. The encoded protein is CASSPIGETQYL.

There are many counts of this clonotype. The chain is built from TRBV5-1 and TRBJ2-7; no clear D. CDR3 length: 14 residues. Germline loops: CDR1 SGHRS, CDR2 YFSETQ. V dropped 4 bases and J dropped 2 bases, with 13 bases sitting between them. The CDR3 region has the DNA TGCGCCAGCAGCCCTGGTGGCGGAGCCTACGAGCAGTACTTC. Translated: CASSPGGGAYEQYF.

The rearrangement uses TRBV11-2 and TRBJ2-7; a possible D gene is TRBD2 (6 bases). V was trimmed by 5 bases and J by 3 bases, leaving 26 bases between them. Germline V gene sequence: CDR1 SGHAT, CDR2 FQNNGV. The CDR3 loop spans 18 amino acids. CDR3 nucleotide sequence: TGTGCCAGCAGCGCAGGCGGCAGGCCGGGACTCAGTTACTACGAGCAGTACTTC. Protein: CASSAGGRPGLSYYEQYF. The full variable domain, completed using reference TRBV11-2 and TRBJ2-7, is EAGVAQSPRYKIIEKRQSVAFWCNPISGHATLYWYQQILGQGPKLLIQFQNNGVVDDSQLPKDRFSAERLKGVDSTLKIQPAKLEDSAVYLCASSAGGRPGLSYYEQYFGPGTRLTVT.

In its sample, this clonotype was seen many times. V usage is TRBV7-3 and J usage is TRBJ2-4; TRBD1 matches 7 bases. Germline lookup yields CDR1 SGHTA and CDR2 FQGTGA. This CDR3 is 17 amino acids long. V was pared by 5 bases and J by 2 bases, with 12 bases of the junction left unmatched. The CDR3 sequence is CASSINAPTGTKNIQYF. Here the CDR3 DNA reads TGTGCCAGCAGCATAAATGCCCCGACAGGGACCAAAAACATTCAGTACTTC. Full variable domain (outside the CDR3, taken from reference TRBV7-3 and TRBJ2-4): GAGVSQTPSNKVTEKGKYVELRCDPISGHTALYWYRQSLGQGPEFLIYFQGTGAADDSGLPNDRFFAVRPEGSVSTLKIQRTERGDSAVYLCASSINAPTGTKNIQYFGAGTRLSVL.

This clonotype was seen only once. The rearrangement uses TRBV10-3 and TRBJ1-2, with D uncertain. Germline loops: CDR1 ENHRY, CDR2 SYGVKD. The length of the CDR3 is 16 residues. The germline V and J ends were trimmed by 4 bases and 2 bases, with 17 bases remaining between them. The CDR3 nucleotides are TGTGCCATCAGTGGTACTCCGGGAAGGACCAACTATGGCTACACCTTC. It translates to CAISGTPGRTNYGYTF.

Details on this clonotype: One junction end disagrees with the germline gene, perhaps due to a read error. This chain links TRBV7-9 with TRBJ1-3; 8 positions agree with TRBD1. In germline, CDR1 is SEHNR, CDR2 FQNEAQ (reference sequence). The CDR3 runs to 16 residues. CDR3 sequence (DNA): TGTGCCAGCAGCCCCCAGGACAGGGAGGTTGGAAACACCAAATATTTT. Amino acids: CASSPQDREVGNTKYF.

This clonotype turned up a few times. The rearrangement joins TRBV12-3 or TRBV12-4 to TRBJ1-1; 8 bases line up with TRBD1. The CDR3 totals 13 residues. The V segment lost 6 bases and the J segment 11 bases; nucleotides outside the gene matches: 11. This CDR3 reads CASSRTGGEVAFF. CDR3 bases: TGTGCCAGCAGCCGAACAGGGGGTGAAGTGGCTTTCTTT.

The genes are TRBV20-1 and TRBJ2-2; D remains ambiguous. The CDR3 totals 13 residues. Trimming stripped 3 bases from V and 1 base from J, with 6 bases between. CDR1 is DFQATT and CDR2 is SNEGSKA in the germline V gene (reference sequence). The CDR3 loop reads CSASKRNTGELFF. DNA of the CDR3: TGCAGTGCTAGTAAACGGAACACCGGGGAGCTGTTTTTT.

The chain links TRBV20-1 to TRBJ2-7, with D possibly being TRBD1 (5 bases). Trimming stripped 5 bases from V and 5 bases from J, with 16 bases between. Per the germline V gene, CDR1 is DFQATT and CDR2 is SNEGSKA (reference sequence). The CDR3 covers 13 residues. Here the CDR3 reads CSAGAGYVDEQYF. The CDR3, as DNA: TGCAGTGCTGGAGCAGGGTACGTGGACGAGCAGTACTTC.

This clonotype was found a few times. This sequence joins TRBV20-1 and TRBJ2-6, with D perhaps TRBD2 (5 bases). This CDR3 has 16 amino acids. Deletions cut 2 bases from V and 2 bases from J, with 13 bases between. CDR1 is DFQATT and CDR2 is SNEGSKA in the germline V gene (reference sequence). The chain's CDR3 is CSARRFPRAGANVLTF. The CDR3 DNA follows: TGCAGTGCTAGAAGGTTCCCGAGGGCTGGGGCCAACGTCCTGACTTTC.

The chain has TRBV11-1 and TRBJ2-2; 14 bases agree with TRBD2. Germline V lookup: CDR1 SGHAT, CDR2 FQDESV (reference sequence). V was clipped by 7 bases and J by 3 bases; unmatched bases: 10. The CDR3 consists of 18 residues. The CDR3 loop is CASKRTSGRIRDTGELFF. CDR3 in DNA: TGTGCCAGCAAACGGACTAGCGGGAGGATTAGGGACACCGGGGAGCTGTTTTTT.